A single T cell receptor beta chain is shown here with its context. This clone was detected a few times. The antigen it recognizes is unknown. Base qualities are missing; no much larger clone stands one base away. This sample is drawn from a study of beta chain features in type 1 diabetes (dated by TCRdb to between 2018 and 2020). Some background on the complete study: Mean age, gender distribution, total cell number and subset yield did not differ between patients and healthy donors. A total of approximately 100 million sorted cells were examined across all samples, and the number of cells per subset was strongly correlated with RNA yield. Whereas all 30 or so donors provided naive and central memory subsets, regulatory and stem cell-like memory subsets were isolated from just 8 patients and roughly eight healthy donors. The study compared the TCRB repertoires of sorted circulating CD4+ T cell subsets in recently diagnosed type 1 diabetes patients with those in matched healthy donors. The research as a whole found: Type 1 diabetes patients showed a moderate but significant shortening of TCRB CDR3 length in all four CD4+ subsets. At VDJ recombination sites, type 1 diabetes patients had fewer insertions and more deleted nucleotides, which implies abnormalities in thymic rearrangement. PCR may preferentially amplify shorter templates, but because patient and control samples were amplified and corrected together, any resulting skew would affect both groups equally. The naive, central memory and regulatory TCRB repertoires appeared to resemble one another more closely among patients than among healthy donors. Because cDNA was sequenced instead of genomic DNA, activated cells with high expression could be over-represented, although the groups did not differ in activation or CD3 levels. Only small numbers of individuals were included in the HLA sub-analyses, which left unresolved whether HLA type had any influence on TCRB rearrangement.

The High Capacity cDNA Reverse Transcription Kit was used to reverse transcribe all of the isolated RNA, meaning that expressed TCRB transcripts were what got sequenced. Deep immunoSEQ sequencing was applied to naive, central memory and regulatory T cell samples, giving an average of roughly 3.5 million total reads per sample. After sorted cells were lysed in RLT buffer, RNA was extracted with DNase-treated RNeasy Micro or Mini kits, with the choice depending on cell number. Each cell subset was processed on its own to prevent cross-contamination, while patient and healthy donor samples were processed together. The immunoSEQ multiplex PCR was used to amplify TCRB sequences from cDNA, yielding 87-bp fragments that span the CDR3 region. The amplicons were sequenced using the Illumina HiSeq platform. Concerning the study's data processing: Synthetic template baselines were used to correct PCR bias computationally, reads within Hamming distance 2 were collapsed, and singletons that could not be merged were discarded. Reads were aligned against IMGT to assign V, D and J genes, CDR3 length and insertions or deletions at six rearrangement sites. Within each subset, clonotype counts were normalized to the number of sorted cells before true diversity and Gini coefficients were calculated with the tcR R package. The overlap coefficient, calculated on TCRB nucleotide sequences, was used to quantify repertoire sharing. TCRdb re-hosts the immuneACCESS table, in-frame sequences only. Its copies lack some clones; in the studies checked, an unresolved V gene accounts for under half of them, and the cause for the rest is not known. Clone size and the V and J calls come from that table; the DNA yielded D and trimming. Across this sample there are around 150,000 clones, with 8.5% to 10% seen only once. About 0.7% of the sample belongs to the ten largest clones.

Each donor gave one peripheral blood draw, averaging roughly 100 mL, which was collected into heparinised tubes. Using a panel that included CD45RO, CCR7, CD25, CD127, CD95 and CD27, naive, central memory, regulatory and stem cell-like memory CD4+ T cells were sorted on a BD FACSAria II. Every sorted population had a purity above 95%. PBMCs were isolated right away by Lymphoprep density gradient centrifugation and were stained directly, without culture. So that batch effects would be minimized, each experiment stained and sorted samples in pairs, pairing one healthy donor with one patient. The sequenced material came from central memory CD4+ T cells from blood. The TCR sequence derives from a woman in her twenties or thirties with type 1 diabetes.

CDR3 reads: CAWSLGTSSLYNEQFF. At the DNA level, the sequence is TGTGCCTGGAGTTTGGGGACTAGCTCCCTTTACAATGAGCAGTTCTTC. The sequence joins TRBV30 to TRBJ2-1; 9 junctional bases match TRBD2. The junction shows trimming of 2 bases on V and 4 bases on J, and the gene matches do not reach 9 bases of it. For CDR1 and CDR2, the germline V gene (reference sequence) lists GTSNPN and SVGIG. Counted from cysteine to phenylalanine, this CDR3 has 16 amino acids. Of the read, only the CDR3 DNA is kept; its 48 bases are in frame from base 1.